This record covers a single T cell receptor (beta chain). Its specificity is unknown. The CDR3 is made up of 14 amino acids. Trimming cost V 0 bases and J 5 bases, with 9 bases left between them. CDR1 is SGHDT and CDR2 is YYEEEE in the germline V gene. These data originate in a study of shared clonotypes between healthy human individuals. Whole-study findings and limits: What naive subsets generally showed was a larger estimated richness than memory subsets showed. Limitation of the genetic and exposure-history diversity represented came from the few donors. Naive CD4 clonotype sharing across a few donors was approximately 5%.

The repertoire was sequenced with immunoSEQ multiplex PCR; TCRdb's copy has only in-frame clones and lacks some. The data contain 650,000 to 800,000 clones, just over 90% of them singletons. CD45RO-negative, CCR7-selected cells formed the naive CD8 fraction, which excluded terminally differentiated effector memory CD45RA+ cells. Sequencing used naive CD8+ T cells sorted from blood. The V call is TRBV5-6, the J call TRBJ1-5; no clear D. This clonotype originated in a man aged 30-40 years in good health. DNA of the CDR3: TGTGCCAGCAGCTTGGACGGCAGCCATCAGCCCCAGCATTTT. As protein: CASSLDGSHQPQHF. The whole variable domain, filled in from reference TRBV5-6 and TRBJ1-5, reads DAGVTQSPTHLIKTRGQQVTLRCSPKSGHDTVSWYQQALGQGPQFIFQYYEEEERQRGNFPDRFSGHQFPNYSSELNVNALLLGDSALYLCASSLDGSHQPQHFGDGTRLSIL.